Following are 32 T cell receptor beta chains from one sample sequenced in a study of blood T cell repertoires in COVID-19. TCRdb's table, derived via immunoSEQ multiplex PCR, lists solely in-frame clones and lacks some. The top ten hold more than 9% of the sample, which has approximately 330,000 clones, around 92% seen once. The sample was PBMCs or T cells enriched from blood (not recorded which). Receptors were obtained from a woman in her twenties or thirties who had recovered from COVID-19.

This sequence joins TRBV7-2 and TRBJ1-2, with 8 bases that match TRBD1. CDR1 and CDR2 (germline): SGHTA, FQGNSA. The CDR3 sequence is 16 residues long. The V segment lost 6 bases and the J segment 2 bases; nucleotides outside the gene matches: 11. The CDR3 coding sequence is TGTGCCAGCAGTCCTACCAGGGGGCTTAGAAACTATGGCTACACCTTC. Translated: CASSPTRGLRNYGYTF.

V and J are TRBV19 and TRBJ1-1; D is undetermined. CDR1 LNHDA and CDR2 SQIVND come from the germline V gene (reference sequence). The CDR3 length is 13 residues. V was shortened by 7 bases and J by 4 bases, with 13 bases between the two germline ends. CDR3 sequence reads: CASTFSLGTEAFF. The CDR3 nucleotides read TGTGCCAGTACTTTTTCCCTAGGCACTGAAGCTTTCTTT.

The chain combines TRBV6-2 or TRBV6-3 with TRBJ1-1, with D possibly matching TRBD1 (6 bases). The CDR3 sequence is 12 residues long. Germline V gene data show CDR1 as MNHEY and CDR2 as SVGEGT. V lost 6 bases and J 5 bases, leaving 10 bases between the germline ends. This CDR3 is CASSAQGTEAFF. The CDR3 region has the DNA TGTGCCAGCAGCGCCCAGGGGACTGAAGCTTTCTTT.

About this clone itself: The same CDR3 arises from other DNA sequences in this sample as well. Written as DNA, the CDR3 is TGTGCCAGTAGTATAGCGCCAGGATACACTGAAGCTTTCTTT. It yields the protein CASSIAPGYTEAFF. This chain joins TRBV19 and TRBJ1-1, with no clear D. V lost 1 base, J lost 3 bases, and 9 bases lay in between. Germline CDR1 is LNHDA and CDR2 is SQIVND (reference sequence). The CDR3 is 14 amino acids.

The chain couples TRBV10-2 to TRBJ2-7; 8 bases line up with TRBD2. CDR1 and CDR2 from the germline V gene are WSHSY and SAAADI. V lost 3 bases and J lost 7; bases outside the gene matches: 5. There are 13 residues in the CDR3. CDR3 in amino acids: CASSELAEGEQYF. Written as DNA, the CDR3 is TGCGCCAGCAGTGAACTAGCGGAGGGAGAGCAGTACTTC.

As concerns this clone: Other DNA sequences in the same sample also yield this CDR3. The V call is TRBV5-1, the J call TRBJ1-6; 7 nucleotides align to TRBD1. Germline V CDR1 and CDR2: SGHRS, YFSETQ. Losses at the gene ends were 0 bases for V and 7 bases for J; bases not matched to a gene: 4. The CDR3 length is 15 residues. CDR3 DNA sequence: TGCGCCAGCAGCTTGGGACAGGGCCTGAATTCACCCCTCCACTTT. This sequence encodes CASSLGQGLNSPLHF.

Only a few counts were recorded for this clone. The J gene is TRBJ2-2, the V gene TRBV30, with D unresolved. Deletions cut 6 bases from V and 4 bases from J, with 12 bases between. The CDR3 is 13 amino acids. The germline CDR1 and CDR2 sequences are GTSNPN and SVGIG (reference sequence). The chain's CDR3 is CACLKRFTGELFF. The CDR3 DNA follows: TGTGCCTGCCTGAAGAGATTCACCGGGGAGCTGTTTTTT.

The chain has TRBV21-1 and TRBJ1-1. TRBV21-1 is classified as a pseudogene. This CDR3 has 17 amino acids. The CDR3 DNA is TGTGCCAGCAGCAGGAACCCGGGTCCTCGGCCCTGTCCTGAAGCTTTCTTT. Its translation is CASSRNPGPRPCPEAFF.

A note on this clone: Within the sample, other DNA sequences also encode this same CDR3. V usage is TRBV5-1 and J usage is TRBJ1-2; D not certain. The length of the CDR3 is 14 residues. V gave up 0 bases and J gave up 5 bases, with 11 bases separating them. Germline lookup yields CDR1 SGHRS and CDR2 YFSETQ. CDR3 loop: CASSLDPSGYGYTF. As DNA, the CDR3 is TGCGCCAGCAGCTTGGATCCCAGCGGGTATGGCTACACCTTC.

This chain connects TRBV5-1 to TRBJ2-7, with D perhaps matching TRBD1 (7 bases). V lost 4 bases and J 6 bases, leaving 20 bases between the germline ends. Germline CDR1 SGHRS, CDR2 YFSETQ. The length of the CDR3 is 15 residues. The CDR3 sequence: CASSATGDGGLEQYF. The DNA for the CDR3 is TGCGCCAGCAGCGCCACAGGGGACGGGGGTCTCGAGCAGTACTTC.

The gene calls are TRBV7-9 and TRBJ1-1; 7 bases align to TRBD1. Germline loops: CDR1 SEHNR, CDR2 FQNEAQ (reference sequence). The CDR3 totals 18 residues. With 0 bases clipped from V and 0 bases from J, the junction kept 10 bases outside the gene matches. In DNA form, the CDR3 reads TGTGCCAGCAGCTTAGCGCGGATACAGGGGAGTTTGAACACTGAAGCTTTCTTT. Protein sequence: CASSLARIQGSLNTEAFF.

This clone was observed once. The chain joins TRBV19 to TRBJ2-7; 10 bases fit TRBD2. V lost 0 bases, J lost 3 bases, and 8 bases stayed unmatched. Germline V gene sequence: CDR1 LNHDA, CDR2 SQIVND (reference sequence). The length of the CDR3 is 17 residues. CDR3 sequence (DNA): TGTGCCAGTAGTATAGACATGAGAAGGACTAGCGGCTACGAGCAGTACTTC. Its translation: CASSIDMRRTSGYEQYF.

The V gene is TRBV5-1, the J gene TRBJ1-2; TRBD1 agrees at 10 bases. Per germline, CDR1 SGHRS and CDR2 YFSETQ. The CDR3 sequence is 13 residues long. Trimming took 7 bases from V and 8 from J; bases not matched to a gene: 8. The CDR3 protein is CASSGTGAGGYTF. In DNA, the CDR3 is TGCGCCAGCTCCGGGACAGGGGCTGGGGGCTACACCTTC. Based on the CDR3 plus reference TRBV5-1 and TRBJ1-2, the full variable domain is KAGVTQTPRYLIKTRGQQVTLSCSPISGHRSVSWYQQTPGQGLQFLFEYFSETQRNKGNFPGRFSGRQFSNSRSEMNVSTLELGDSALYLCASSGTGAGGYTFGSGTRLTVV.

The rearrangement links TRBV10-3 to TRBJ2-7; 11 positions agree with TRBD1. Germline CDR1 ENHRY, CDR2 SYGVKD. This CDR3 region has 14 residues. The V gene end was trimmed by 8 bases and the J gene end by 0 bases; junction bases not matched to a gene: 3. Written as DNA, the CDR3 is TGTGCCATCGGACAGGGGGCGAGCTCCTACGAGCAGTACTTC. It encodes CAIGQGASSYEQYF.

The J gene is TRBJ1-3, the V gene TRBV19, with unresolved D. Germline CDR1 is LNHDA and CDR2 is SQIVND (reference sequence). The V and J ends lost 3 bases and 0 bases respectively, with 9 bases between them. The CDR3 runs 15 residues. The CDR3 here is CASSIRDYSGNTIYF. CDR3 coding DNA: TGTGCCAGTAGTATTAGAGATTACTCTGGAAACACCATATATTTT.

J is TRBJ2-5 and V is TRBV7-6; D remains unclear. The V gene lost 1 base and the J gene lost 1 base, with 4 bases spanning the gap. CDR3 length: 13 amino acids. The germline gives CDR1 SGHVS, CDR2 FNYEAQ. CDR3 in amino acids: CASSLVLQETQYF. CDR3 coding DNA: TGTGCCAGCAGCTTAGTTCTCCAAGAGACCCAGTACTTC.

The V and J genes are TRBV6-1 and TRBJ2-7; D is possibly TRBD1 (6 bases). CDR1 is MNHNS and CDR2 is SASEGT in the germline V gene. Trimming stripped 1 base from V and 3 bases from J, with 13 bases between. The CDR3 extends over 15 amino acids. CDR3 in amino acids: CASSEGQAGLYEQYF. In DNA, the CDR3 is TGTGCCAGCAGTGAAGGACAGGCTGGTCTCTACGAGCAGTACTTC.

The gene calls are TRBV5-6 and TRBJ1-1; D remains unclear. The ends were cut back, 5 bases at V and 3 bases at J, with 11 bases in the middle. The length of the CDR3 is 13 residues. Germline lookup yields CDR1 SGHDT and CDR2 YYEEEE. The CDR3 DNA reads TGTGCCAGCAGGTTCACAAGCGACACTGAAGCTTTCTTT. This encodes CASRFTSDTEAFF.

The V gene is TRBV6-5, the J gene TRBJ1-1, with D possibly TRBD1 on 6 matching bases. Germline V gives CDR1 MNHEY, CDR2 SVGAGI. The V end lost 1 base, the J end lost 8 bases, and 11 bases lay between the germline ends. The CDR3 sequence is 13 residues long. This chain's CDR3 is CASSYYPGQEAFF. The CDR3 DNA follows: TGTGCCAGCAGTTACTATCCGGGACAAGAAGCTTTCTTT.

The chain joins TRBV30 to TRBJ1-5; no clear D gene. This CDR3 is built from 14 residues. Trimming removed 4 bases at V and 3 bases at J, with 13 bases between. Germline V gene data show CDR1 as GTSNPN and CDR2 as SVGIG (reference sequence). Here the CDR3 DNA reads TGTGCCTGGAATAAACCACATATCAATCAGCCCCAGCATTTT. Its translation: CAWNKPHINQPQHF.

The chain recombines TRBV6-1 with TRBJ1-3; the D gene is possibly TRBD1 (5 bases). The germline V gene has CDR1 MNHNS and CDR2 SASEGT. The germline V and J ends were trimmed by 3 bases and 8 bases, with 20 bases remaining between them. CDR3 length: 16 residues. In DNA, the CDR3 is TGTGCCAGCAGTGAGGGGGGTCCCCCAAGGATGGACACCATATATTTT. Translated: CASSEGGPPRMDTIYF.

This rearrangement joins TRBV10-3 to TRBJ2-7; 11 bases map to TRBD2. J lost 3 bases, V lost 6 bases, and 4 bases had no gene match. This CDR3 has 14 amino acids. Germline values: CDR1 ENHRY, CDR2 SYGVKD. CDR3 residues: CAIRGLADDYEQYF. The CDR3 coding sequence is TGTGCCATCAGGGGACTAGCGGATGACTACGAGCAGTACTTC.

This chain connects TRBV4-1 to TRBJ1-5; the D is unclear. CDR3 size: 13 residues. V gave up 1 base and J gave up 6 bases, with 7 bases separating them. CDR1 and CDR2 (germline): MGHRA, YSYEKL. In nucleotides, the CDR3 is TGCGCCAGCAGCCAAGGGTCGGGTCAGCCCCAGCATTTT. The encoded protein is CASSQGSGQPQHF.

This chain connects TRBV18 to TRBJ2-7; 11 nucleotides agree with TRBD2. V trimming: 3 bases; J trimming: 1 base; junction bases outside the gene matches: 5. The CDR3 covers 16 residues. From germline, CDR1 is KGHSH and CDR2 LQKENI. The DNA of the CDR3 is TGTGCCAGCTCACCTATAGCGGGAGGGCGGTCCTACGAGCAGTACTTC. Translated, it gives CASSPIAGGRSYEQYF. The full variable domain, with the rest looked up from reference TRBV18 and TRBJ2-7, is NAGVMQNPRHLVRRRGQEARLRCSPMKGHSHVYWYRQLPEEGLKFMVYLQKENIIDESGMPKERFSAEFPKEGPSILRIQQVVRGDSAAYFCASSPIAGGRSYEQYFGPGTRLTVT.

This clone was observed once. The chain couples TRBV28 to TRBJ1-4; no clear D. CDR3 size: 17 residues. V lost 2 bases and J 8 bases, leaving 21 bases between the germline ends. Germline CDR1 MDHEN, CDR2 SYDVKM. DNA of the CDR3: TGTGCCAGCAGTTTACCCCGAGACACCACTGAGAGAGAAAAACTGTTTTTT. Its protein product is CASSLPRDTTEREKLFF.

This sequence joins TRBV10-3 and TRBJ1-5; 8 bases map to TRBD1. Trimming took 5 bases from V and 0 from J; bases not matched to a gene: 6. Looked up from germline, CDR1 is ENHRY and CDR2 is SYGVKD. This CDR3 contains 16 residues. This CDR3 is CAISLTGQGSNQPQHF. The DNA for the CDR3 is TGTGCCATCAGTCTAACTGGACAGGGTAGCAATCAGCCCCAGCATTTT.

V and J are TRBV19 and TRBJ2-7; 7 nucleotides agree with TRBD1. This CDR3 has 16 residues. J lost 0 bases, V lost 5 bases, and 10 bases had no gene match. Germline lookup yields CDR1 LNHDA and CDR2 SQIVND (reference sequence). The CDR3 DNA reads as TGTGCCAGTAGTTCACGACAGGGCGTGGACTCCTACGAGCAGTACTTC. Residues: CASSSRQGVDSYEQYF.

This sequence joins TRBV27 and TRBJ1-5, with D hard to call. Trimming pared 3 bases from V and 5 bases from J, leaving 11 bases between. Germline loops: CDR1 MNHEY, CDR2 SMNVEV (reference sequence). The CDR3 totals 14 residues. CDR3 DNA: TGTGCCAGCAGTTTTGTGGCTGGGCATCAGCCCCAGCATTTT. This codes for CASSFVAGHQPQHF.

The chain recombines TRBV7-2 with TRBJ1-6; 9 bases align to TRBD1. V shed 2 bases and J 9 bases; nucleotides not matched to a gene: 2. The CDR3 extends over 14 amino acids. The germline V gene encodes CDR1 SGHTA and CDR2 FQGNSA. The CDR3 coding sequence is TGTGCCAGCAGCTTACGGGACAGGGCTTCACCCCTCCACTTT. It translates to CASSLRDRASPLHF. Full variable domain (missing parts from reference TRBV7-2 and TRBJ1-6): GAGVSQSPSNKVTEKGKDVELRCDPISGHTALYWYRQSLGQGLEFLIYFQGNSAPDKSGLPSDRFSAERTGGSVSTLTIQRTQQEDSAVYLCASSLRDRASPLHFGNGTRLTVT.

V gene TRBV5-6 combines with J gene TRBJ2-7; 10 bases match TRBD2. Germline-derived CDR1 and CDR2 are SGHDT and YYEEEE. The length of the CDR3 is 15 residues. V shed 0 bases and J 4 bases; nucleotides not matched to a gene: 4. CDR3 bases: TGTGCCAGCAGCTTGGCCCTAGCGGGAGAATACGAGCAGTACTTC. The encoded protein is CASSLALAGEYEQYF.

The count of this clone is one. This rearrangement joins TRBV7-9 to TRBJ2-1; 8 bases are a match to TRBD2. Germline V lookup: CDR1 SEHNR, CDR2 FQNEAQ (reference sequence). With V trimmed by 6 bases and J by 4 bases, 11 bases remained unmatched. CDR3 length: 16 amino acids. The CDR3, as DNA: TGTGCCAGCAGGACCGGGAGGGGACTTTTATACAATGAGCAGTTCTTC. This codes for CASRTGRGLLYNEQFF.

CDR3 bases: TGTGCCAGCACCCGCGCGCTTAGCGTCTACGAGCAGTACTTC. This translates into CASTRALSVYEQYF. The chain employs TRBV6-5 and TRBJ2-7, with D perhaps matching TRBD2 (5 bases). The V and J ends lost 7 bases and 3 bases respectively, with 16 bases between them. Looked up from germline, CDR1 is MNHEY and CDR2 is SVGAGI. This CDR3 region has 14 residues.